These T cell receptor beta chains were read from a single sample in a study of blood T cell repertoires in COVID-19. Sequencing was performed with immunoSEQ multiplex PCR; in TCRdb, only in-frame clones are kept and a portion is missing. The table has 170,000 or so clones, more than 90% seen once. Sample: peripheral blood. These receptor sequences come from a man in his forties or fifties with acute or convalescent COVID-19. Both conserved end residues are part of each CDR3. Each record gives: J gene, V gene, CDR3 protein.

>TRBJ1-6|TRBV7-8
CASSPRPGGSSPLHF
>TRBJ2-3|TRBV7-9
CASSLRGMPDTQYF
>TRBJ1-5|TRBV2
CASSGGRVGQPQHF
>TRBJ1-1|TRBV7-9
CASSPGQPMNTEAFF
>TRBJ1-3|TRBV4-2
CASSHMGLENTIYF
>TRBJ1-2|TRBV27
CASSFSDGGYGYTF
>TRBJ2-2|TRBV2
CASSVVGGNGELFF
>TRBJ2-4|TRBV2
CASRDRLGGAWNIQYF
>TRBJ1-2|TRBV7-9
CASSLPGQDYGYTF
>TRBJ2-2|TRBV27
CASSRGVQRGNTGELFF
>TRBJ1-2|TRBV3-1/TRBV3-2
CASSQHTGIMGDGYTF
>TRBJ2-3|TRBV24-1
CATSDPPTSGSVTDTQYF
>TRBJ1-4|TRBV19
CASSTTRFGRANEKLFF
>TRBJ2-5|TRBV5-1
CASSYTGGRETQYF
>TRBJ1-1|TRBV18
CASSPGGGRTEAFF
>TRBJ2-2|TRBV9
CASRRSSGYTGELFF
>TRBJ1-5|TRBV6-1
CASSAKGTDYSNQPQHF
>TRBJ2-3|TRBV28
CASSGRDYLTDTQYF
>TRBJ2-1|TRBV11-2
CASSFVAGGLDEQFF
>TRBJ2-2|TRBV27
CASTRQGASTGELFF
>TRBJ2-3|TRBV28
CASSIYGTSSVDTQYF
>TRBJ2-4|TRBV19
CASSIGQGRAKNIQYF